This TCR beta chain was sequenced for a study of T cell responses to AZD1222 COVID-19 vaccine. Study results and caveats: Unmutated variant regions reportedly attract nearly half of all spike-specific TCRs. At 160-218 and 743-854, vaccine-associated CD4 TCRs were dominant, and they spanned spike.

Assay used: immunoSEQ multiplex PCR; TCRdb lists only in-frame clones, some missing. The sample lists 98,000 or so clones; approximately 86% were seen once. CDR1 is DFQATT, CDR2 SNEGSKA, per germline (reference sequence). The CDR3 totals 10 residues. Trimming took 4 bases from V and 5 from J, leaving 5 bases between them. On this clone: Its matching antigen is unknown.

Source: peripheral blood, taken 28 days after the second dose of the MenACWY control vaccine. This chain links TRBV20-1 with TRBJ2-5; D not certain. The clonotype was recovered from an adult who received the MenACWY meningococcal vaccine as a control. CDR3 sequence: CSAITETQYF. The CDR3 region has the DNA TGCAGTGCTATTACGGAGACCCAGTACTTC.